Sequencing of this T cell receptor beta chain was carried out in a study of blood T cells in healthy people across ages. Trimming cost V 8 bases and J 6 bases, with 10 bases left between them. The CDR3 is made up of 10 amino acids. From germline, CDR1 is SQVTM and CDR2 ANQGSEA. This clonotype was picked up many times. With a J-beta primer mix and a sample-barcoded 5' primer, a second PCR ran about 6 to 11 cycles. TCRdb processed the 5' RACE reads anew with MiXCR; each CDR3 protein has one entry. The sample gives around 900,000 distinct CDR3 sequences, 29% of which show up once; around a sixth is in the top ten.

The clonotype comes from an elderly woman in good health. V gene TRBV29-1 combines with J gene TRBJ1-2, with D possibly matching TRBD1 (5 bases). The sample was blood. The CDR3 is CSTLTDGYTF. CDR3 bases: TGCAGCACCCTGACAGATGGCTACACCTTC.